One sample yielded the 6 T cell receptor beta chains listed below, sequenced in a study of blood T cells in healthy people across ages. A second PCR, run for roughly 7 to 12 cycles, used a sample-barcoded 5' primer plus a J-beta primer mix. TCRdb itself ran the 5' RACE reads through MiXCR, one entry per CDR3 protein. The sample lists 650,000 to 800,000 distinct CDR3 sequences; about 42% were seen once. The sequencing input was blood. The receptors were gathered from a man aged 60-69 years in good health.

This clonotype was seen a few times. The chain is built from TRBV20-1 and TRBJ2-5; TRBD2 matches 13 bases. This CDR3 is 16 amino acids long. Germline V gene data show CDR1 as DFQATT and CDR2 as SNEGSKA (reference sequence). With 4 bases clipped from V and 1 base from J, the junction kept 6 bases outside the gene matches. CDR3: CSATGLAGSPQETQYF. The CDR3 DNA reads as TGCAGTGCTACGGGACTAGCGGGGAGCCCCCAAGAGACCCAGTACTTC.

This chain links TRBV5-1 with TRBJ2-7; D may be TRBD1 (6 bases). The CDR3 extends over 14 amino acids. Germline V gene sequence: CDR1 SGHRS, CDR2 YFSETQ. Between the trimmed V and J ends, which lost 0 bases and 5 bases, there was a span of 12 bases. The CDR3 protein is CASSLAGVGNEQYF. Here the CDR3 DNA reads TGCGCCAGCAGCTTGGCAGGGGTAGGCAACGAGCAGTACTTC.

There are a few counts of this clonotype. The V call is TRBV28, the J call TRBJ2-6; D gene uncertain. This CDR3 is 19 amino acids long. The V gene lost 5 bases and the J gene lost 0 bases, with 20 bases spanning the gap. Germline-derived CDR1 and CDR2 are MDHEN and SYDVKM. The CDR3 region is CASSNWAGGRRSGANVLTF. DNA of the CDR3: TGTGCCAGCAGTAACTGGGCCGGTGGGCGCCGCTCTGGGGCCAACGTCCTGACTTTC.

The gene calls are TRBV27 and TRBJ2-1, with 7 bases identical to TRBD2. Germline loops: CDR1 MNHEY, CDR2 SMNVEV (reference sequence). Unmatched junction bases numbered 2, after V lost 6 bases and J lost 3 bases. The CDR3 covers 13 residues. CDR3 region: CASSGGIYNEQFF. The CDR3 bases are TGTGCCAGCAGCGGGGGGATCTACAATGAGCAGTTCTTC.

The chain joins TRBV10-3 to TRBJ1-5; no reliable D call. This CDR3 has 14 amino acids. Germline V gives CDR1 ENHRY, CDR2 SYGVKD. Trimming stripped 2 bases from V and 3 bases from J, with 8 bases between. As DNA, the CDR3 is TGTGCCATCAGTGAGCACGTCAACAATCAGCCCCAGCATTTT. Its protein is CAISEHVNNQPQHF.

The rearrangement uses TRBV6-1 and TRBJ2-1; D is possibly TRBD2 (5 bases). The CDR3 has 14 residues. Per germline, CDR1 MNHNS and CDR2 SASEGT. V shed 6 bases and J shed 3 bases, with 12 bases lying between them. DNA of the CDR3: TGTGCCAGCAGCCTACCCGGAGGCTACAATGAGCAGTTCTTC. As protein: CASSLPGGYNEQFF.